This TCR beta chain was recorded in a study of T-cell reconstitution after alpha-beta-depleted transplantation in children. Germline CDR1 SGHAT, CDR2 FQNNGV. The CDR3 extends over 18 amino acids. V trimming: 5 bases; J trimming: 1 base; junction bases outside the gene matches: 13. The authors prepared the TCRbeta library with unique molecular identifiers. A single record per CDR3 protein comes from TCRdb applying MiXCR to the PCR reads. The table includes roughly 500,000 distinct CDR3 sequences, approximately 13% detected once. The clonotype comes from a human donor who donated a stem cell graft to a child with combined immunodeficiency. The chain couples TRBV11-2 to TRBJ2-7, with 11 bases matching TRBD2. The sample consisted of PBMCs from the stem cell graft donor, taken from the stem cell graft. This CDR3 reads CASSPQGVAGGLSYEQYF. The CDR3 coding sequence is TGTGCCAGCAGCCCCCAAGGGGTAGCGGGAGGGCTGTCCTACGAGCAGTACTTC.